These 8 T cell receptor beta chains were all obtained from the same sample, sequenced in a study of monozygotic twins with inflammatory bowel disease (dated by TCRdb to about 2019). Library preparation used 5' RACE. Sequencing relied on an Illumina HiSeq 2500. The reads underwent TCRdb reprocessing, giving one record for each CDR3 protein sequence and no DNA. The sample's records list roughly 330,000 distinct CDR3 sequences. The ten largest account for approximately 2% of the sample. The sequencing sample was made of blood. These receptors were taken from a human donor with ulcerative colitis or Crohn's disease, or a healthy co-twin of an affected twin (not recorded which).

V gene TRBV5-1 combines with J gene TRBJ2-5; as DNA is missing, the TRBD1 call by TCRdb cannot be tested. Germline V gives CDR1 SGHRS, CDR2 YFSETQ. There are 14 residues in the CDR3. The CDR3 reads CASSLPGEQETQYF.

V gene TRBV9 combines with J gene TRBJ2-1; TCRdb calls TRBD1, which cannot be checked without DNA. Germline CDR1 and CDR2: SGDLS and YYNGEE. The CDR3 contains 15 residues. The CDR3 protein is CASSGRDRGINEQFF.

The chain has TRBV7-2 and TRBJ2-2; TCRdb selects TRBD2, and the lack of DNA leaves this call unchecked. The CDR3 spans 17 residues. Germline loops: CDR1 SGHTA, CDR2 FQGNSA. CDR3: CASSLHSSGSNTGELFF.

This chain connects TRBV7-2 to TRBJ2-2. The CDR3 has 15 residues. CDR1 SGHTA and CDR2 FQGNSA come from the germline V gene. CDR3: CASSLGGQATGELFF.

CDR3 sequence reads: CASSLVPSGFTDTQYF. This chain joins TRBV7-2 and TRBJ2-3; TCRdb names TRBD2, which stays unverified in the absence of DNA. Germline V gene lookup returns CDR1 SGHTA and CDR2 FQGNSA. The CDR3 has 16 residues.

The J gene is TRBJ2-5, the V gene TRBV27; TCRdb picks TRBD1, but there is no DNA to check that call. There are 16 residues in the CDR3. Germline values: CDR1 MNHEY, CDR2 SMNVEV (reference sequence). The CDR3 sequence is CASSLTASLSLSTQYF.

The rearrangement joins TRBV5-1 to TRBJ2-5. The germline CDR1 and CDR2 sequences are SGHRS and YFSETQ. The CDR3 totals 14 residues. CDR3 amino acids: CASSLGSTQETQYF. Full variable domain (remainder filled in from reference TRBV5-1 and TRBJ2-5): KAGVTQTPRYLIKTRGQQVTLSCSPISGHRSVSWYQQTPGQGLQFLFEYFSETQRNKGNFPGRFSGRQFSNSRSEMNVSTLELGDSALYLCASSLGSTQETQYFGPGTRLLVL.

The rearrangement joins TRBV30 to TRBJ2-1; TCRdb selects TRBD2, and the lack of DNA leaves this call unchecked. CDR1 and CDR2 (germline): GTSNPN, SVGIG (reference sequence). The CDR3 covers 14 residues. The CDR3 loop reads CAWSLAGIYNEQFF.